The clone carrying this T cell receptor beta chain was found once. The entry originates in a study of cytomegalovirus exposure and HLA in healthy donors. V was clipped by 3 bases and J by 2 bases, with 10 bases between them. Germline lookup yields CDR1 SQVTM and CDR2 ANQGSEA. The length of the CDR3 is 13 residues. The PCR had 60 Vbeta and 13 Jbeta primers. Sequencing was performed with immunoSEQ multiplex PCR; in TCRdb, only in-frame clones are kept and a portion is missing. This sample yields more than 95,000 clones, of which over 65% are seen a single time; approximately 8.2% belongs to the top ten.

Material for sequencing was PBMCs. This sequence joins TRBV29-1 and TRBJ1-1; D uncertain. The TCR was taken from a man aged 40-50 years in good health and CMV-seropositive. As DNA, the CDR3 is TGCAGCGTTGAGGTAAACACCAACACTGAAGCTTTCTTT. Translating gives CSVEVNTNTEAFF. Complete variable domain (other parts from reference TRBV29-1 and TRBJ1-1): SAVISQKPSRDICQRGTSLTIQCQVDSQVTMMFWYRQQPGQSLTLIATANQGSEATYESGFVIDKFPISRPNLTFSTLTVSNMSPEDSSIYLCSVEVNTNTEAFFGQGTRLTVV.